This TCR beta chain derives from a study of shared clonotypes between healthy human individuals. This clone was found a few times. Sequencing was at deep level. Unsorted PBMC DNA was run through sequencing on ten immunoSEQ deep assay plates. Assay used: immunoSEQ multiplex PCR; TCRdb lists only in-frame clones, some missing. Here the sample spans fewer than 600,000 clones, 60% to 85% being singletons. Input material: PBMCs. The receptor comes from a woman aged 40 to 55 in good health. Some clones in this sample may be carry-over from other donors' samples.

CDR3 sequence reads: CASSQPRGSAGEKLFF. CDR3 nucleotide sequence: TGCGCCAGCAGCCAACCCAGGGGGTCGGCAGGTGAAAAACTGTTTTTT. The chain links TRBV4-1 to TRBJ1-4, with 7 bases fitting TRBD1. The CDR3 extends over 16 amino acids. V was clipped by 2 bases and J by 7 bases; unmatched bases: 10. Per germline, CDR1 MGHRA and CDR2 YSYEKL.